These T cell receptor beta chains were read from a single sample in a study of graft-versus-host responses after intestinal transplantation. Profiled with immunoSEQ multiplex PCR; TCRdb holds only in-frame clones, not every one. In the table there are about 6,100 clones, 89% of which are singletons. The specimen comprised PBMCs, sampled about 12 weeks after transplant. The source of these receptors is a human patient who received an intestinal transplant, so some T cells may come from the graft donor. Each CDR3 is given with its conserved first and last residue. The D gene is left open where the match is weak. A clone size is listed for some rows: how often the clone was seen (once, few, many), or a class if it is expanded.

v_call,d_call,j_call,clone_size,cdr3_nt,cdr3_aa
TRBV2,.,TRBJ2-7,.,TGTGCCAGCAGGGTGGGGCAGGGGACGGTGGGCGAGCAGTACTTC,CASRVGQGTVGEQYF
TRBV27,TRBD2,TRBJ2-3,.,TGTGCCAGCAGTTTATTAGCGGGGGATACGCAGTATTTT,CASSLLAGDTQYF
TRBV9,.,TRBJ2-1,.,TGTGCCAGCAGCTCCGAAGGAGGTTGGGTACCCAGTGAGCAGTTCTTC,CASSSEGGWVPSEQFF
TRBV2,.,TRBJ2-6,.,TGTGCCACTAACCCTGGGGCCAACGTCCTGACTTTC,CATNPGANVLTF
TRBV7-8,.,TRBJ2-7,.,TGTGCCAGCAGCTTAGTAGGCCCGGCGGCCACCTACGAGCAGTACTTC,CASSLVGPAATYEQYF
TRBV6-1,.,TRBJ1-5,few,TGTGCCAGCCACACAGGTAATAGCAATCAGCCCCAGCATTTT,CASHTGNSNQPQHF
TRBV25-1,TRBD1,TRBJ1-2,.,TGTGCCAGCAGTGACCCGGGACAGACTAACTATGGCTACACCTTC,CASSDPGQTNYGYTF
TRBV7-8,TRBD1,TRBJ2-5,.,TGTGCCAGCAGCCAAGGGACAGTCCAAGAGACCCAGTACTTC,CASSQGTVQETQYF
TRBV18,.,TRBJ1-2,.,TGTGCCAGCTCACCAGGGGTGAACGGACCGGCCACCATCTATGGCTACACCTTC,CASSPGVNGPATIYGYTF
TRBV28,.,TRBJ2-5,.,TGTGCCAGCACCTCGAGGGGGGCGGGTGAGGCCCAGTACTTC,CASTSRGAGEAQYF
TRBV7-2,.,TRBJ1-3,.,TGTGCCAGCAGCTTAGAGGGGTCTGGAAACACCATATATTTT,CASSLEGSGNTIYF